This TCR beta chain stems from a study of shared clonotypes between healthy human individuals. Study findings and constraints: Of the naive CD4 clonotypes, about 5% were shared across several donors.

Data came from immunoSEQ multiplex PCR; TCRdb stores just in-frame clones and leaves some out. Among approximately 1,000,000 clones, 70% to 85% were seen once, and the ten largest hold almost 0.9%. Remarks on this clone: The antigen remains unidentified.

The specimen sequenced was memory CD4+ T cells from PBMCs. Subset denoted: CD45RA-negative fraction. This clonotype was obtained from a man aged 18 to 29 in good health. Some clones in this sample may be carry-over from other donors' samples.

This CDR3 reads CASSEALRLGQPDYTF. CDR3 bases: TGTGCCAGCAGTGAAGCGCTTCGTTTGGGCCAACCCGACTACACCTTC. V is TRBV6-1 and J is TRBJ1-2; no clear D. CDR3 length: 16 residues. Trimming shortened V by 0 bases and J by 10 bases, and 21 bases separated the two germline ends. Germline CDR1 and CDR2: MNHNS and SASEGT.